One and the same sample provided the 23 T cell receptor beta chains below, sequenced in a study of a mutant IDH1 vaccine in newly diagnosed glioma (dated by TCRdb to about 2021). The sample's time point label, decoded: week 11, during vaccination. Each vaccine dose, consisting of 300 ug of a 20-mer mutant IDH1 peptide in Montanide, was administered subcutaneously with topical imiquimod. These receptors have no known antigen. Libraries were constructed by the immunoSEQ multiplex PCR assay. Drawn from immuneACCESS, this table holds only the in-frame rearrangements with V and J called that TCRdb kept. Clones are partly lost; checked studies trace under half to an unresolved V gene and leave the rest unexplained. This sample has tens of thousands of clones in its table, and approximately 70% of those were observed once. The ten biggest clones cover approximately 11% of the sample. The material sequenced was peripheral blood mononuclear cells (PBMCs), taken from a glioma patient whose treatment included an IDH1 peptide vaccine. These receptors were taken from a man aged 18 to 35 with glioma. Some clones in this sample may be carry-over from other donors' samples.

V is TRBV5-4 and J is TRBJ1-1; D ambiguous. V lost 4 bases, J lost 3 bases, and 19 bases lay in between. The CDR3 sequence is 16 residues long. From germline, CDR1 is SGHNT and CDR2 YYREEE (reference sequence). DNA for the CDR3: TGTGCCAGCAGCGTGGAATCATCCATACCCGACACTGAAGCTTTCTTT. This sequence encodes CASSVESSIPDTEAFF.

The rearrangement joins TRBV5-6 to TRBJ1-5; no reliable D call. Germline V CDR1 and CDR2: SGHDT, YYEEEE. The CDR3 length is 16 residues. V was clipped by 0 bases and J by 0 bases, with 10 bases between them. DNA for the CDR3: TGTGCCAGCAGCTTGGGGGCAGCCTTTAGCAATCAGCCCCAGCATTTT. Protein sequence: CASSLGAAFSNQPQHF.

The sample holds one count of this clone. The chain links TRBV30 to TRBJ2-5; D might be TRBD1 or TRBD2, each matching 5 bases. V was shortened by 2 bases and J by 3 bases, with 16 bases between the two germline ends. Germline CDR1 and CDR2: GTSNPN and SVGIG (reference sequence). This CDR3 contains 15 residues. In nucleotides, the CDR3 is TGTGCCTGGAGTCCCGGGGCAGGAGCGAAAGAGACCCAGTACTTC. Its protein is CAWSPGAGAKETQYF.

This sequence joins TRBV5-4 and TRBJ1-6; possibly TRBD1 for D (5 bases). This CDR3 region has 15 residues. CDR1 and CDR2 from the germline V gene are SGHNT and YYREEE (reference sequence). Trimming left V 1 base short and J 7 bases short, with 12 bases between. As DNA, the CDR3 is TGTGCCAGCAGCTTGTCTGGGACTAAAAATTCACCCCTCCACTTT. It translates to CASSLSGTKNSPLHF.

A few counts support this clone. The CDR3 DNA reads as TGTGCCTGGAGTGACCTAGGGAATTCACCCCTCCACTTT. Amino acid sequence: CAWSDLGNSPLHF. This rearrangement joins TRBV30 to TRBJ1-6; D unresolved. There are 13 residues in the CDR3. Trimming removed 1 base at V and 7 bases at J, with 8 bases between. Germline lookup yields CDR1 GTSNPN and CDR2 SVGIG (reference sequence). Variable domain in full (rest from reference TRBV30 and TRBJ1-6): SQTIHQWPATLVQPVGSPLSLECTVEGTSNPNLYWYRQAAGRGLQLLFYSVGIGQISSEVPQNLSASRPQDRQFILSSKKLLLSDSGFYLCAWSDLGNSPLHFGNGTRLTVT.

The DNA of the CDR3 is TGCGCCAGCAGCCAAGAAACAGGGGGCACTCAGCCCCAGCATTTT. Translating it yields CASSQETGGTQPQHF. The chain carries TRBV4-3 and TRBJ1-5, with 9 positions matching TRBD1. With 0 bases clipped from V and 6 bases from J, the junction kept 3 bases outside the gene matches. Germline lookup yields CDR1 LGHNA and CDR2 YSLEER. The CDR3 has 15 residues.

This chain links TRBV5-1 with TRBJ1-3; no reliable D call. CDR1 and CDR2 from the germline V gene are SGHRS and YFSETQ. V lost 4 bases and J lost 0, with 11 bases in between. The CDR3 is 15 residues long. CDR3 sequence (DNA): TGCGCCAGCAGCGTAGACTGGGGCTCTGGAAACACCATATATTTT. This codes for CASSVDWGSGNTIYF.

This clone was observed a handful of times. The J gene is TRBJ1-1, the V gene TRBV7-6; TRBD1 might be the D (6 bases). V was trimmed by 5 bases and J by 0 bases, leaving 10 bases between them. The CDR3 length is 14 residues. Germline-derived CDR1 and CDR2 are SGHVS and FNYEAQ. CDR3 region: CASSAGHLNTEAFF. CDR3 DNA sequence: TGTGCCAGCAGCGCGGGACACTTGAACACTGAAGCTTTCTTT.

The rearrangement uses TRBV6-5 and TRBJ2-3; the D gene is possibly TRBD1 (7 bases). V lost 4 bases and J lost 0, with 11 bases in between. Germline V gene lookup returns CDR1 MNHEY and CDR2 SVGAGI. The CDR3 sequence is 15 residues long. The CDR3 sequence: CASSSTGTSTDTQYF. CDR3 DNA sequence: TGTGCCAGCAGTTCGACAGGGACTAGCACAGATACGCAGTATTTT.

This rearrangement joins TRBV27 to TRBJ2-1, with a possible D match to TRBD1 (6 bases). This CDR3 has 15 residues. Germline CDR1 is MNHEY and CDR2 is SMNVEV (reference sequence). Trimming pared 5 bases from V and 3 bases from J, leaving 14 bases between. CDR3 coding DNA: TGTGCCAGCAGTCCCAGAGGGACAATCTACAATGAGCAGTTCTTC. It translates to CASSPRGTIYNEQFF.

This rearrangement joins TRBV30 to TRBJ1-4, with D possibly matching TRBD1 (5 bases). The V end lost 4 bases, the J end lost 7 bases, and 10 bases lay between the germline ends. The CDR3 runs 12 residues. CDR1 and CDR2 (germline): GTSNPN, SVGIG (reference sequence). CDR3 loop: CAWNDRREKLFF. The CDR3 bases are TGTGCCTGGAACGACAGACGTGAAAAACTGTTTTTT.

This chain uses TRBV4-1 with TRBJ2-7; no definite D call. Between the trimmed V and J ends, which lost 3 bases and 4 bases, there was a span of 10 bases. Germline V CDR1 and CDR2: MGHRA, YSYEKL. This CDR3 region has 13 residues. For the CDR3, the DNA is TGCGCCAGCAGCCAGATTCTGGGGTACGAGCAGTACTTC. Protein product: CASSQILGYEQYF.

This chain joins TRBV4-3 and TRBJ2-1; D is undetermined. V lost 1 base and J 4 bases, leaving 2 bases between the germline ends. The CDR3 contains 12 residues. Germline loops: CDR1 LGHNA, CDR2 YSLEER. Written as DNA, the CDR3 is TGCGCCAGCAGCCAAGGGTACAATGAGCAGTTCTTC. Protein product: CASSQGYNEQFF.

The chain is built from TRBV7-9 and TRBJ2-7, with a tentative D call TRBD2 (6 bases). Germline lookup yields CDR1 SEHNR and CDR2 FQNEAQ (reference sequence). Between the trimmed V and J ends, which lost 1 base and 9 bases, there was a span of 16 bases. The CDR3 length is 14 residues. CDR3 in amino acids: CASSLERVPRGQYF. The CDR3 nucleotides read TGTGCCAGCAGCTTAGAGCGGGTCCCCCGGGGGCAGTACTTC.

The V and J genes are TRBV5-5 and TRBJ1-2; no firm D call. This CDR3 comprises 15 residues. Germline CDR1 is SGHKS and CDR2 is YYEKEE (reference sequence). V was pared by 2 bases and J by 4 bases, with 15 bases between. The CDR3 protein is CASSLSTERGYGYTF. The CDR3 DNA reads as TGTGCCAGCAGCTTATCAACAGAGAGAGGCTATGGCTACACCTTC.

In this sample, this clone turned up a few times. The rearrangement joins TRBV2 to TRBJ1-5, with D tentatively TRBD1 (5 bases). CDR1 is SNHLY and CDR2 is FYNNEI in the germline V gene. The CDR3 has 14 residues. Deletions cut 6 bases from V and 4 bases from J, with 13 bases between. CDR3 sequence reads: CASRGRGGNQPQHF. CDR3 DNA: TGTGCCAGCAGGGGACGGGGAGGTAATCAGCCCCAGCATTTT.

The genes are TRBV4-3 and TRBJ1-3, with a possible D match to TRBD1 (6 bases). CDR1 is LGHNA and CDR2 is YSLEER in the germline V gene. The V end was cut by 4 bases, the J end by 4 bases, with 17 bases between. CDR3 size: 16 residues. CDR3: CASSPGWRGRGNTIYF. CDR3 coding DNA: TGCGCCAGCAGCCCCGGGTGGAGGGGGAGAGGAAACACCATATATTTT.

This clone is labeled medium-sized. The gene calls are TRBV27 and TRBJ2-7; D may be TRBD2 (5 bases). Germline V lookup: CDR1 MNHEY, CDR2 SMNVEV (reference sequence). The CDR3 is made up of 12 amino acids. Deletions cut 10 bases from V and 5 bases from J, with 15 bases between. The DNA of the CDR3 is TGTGCCACCCGGACTGGGAGAGACGAGCAGTACTTC. Translation gives CATRTGRDEQYF.

This clone was counted a few times. The V call is TRBV10-3, the J call TRBJ1-1; D not certain. The CDR3 is 13 residues long. Germline V CDR1 and CDR2: ENHRY, SYGVKD. Between the trimmed V and J ends, which lost 7 bases and 5 bases, there was a span of 14 bases. Written as DNA, the CDR3 is TGTGCCATCAAGGGCGGAGGAAAAACTGAAGCTTTCTTT. Residues: CAIKGGGKTEAFF.

The V call is TRBV5-6, the J call TRBJ2-7; 7 bases agree with TRBD1. V shed 1 base, J shed 4 bases, and the junction held 8 bases outside the gene matches. The germline V gene has CDR1 SGHDT and CDR2 YYEEEE. The CDR3 is made up of 15 amino acids. CDR3 loop: CASSLYGTDDYEQYF. The CDR3, as DNA: TGTGCCAGCAGCTTGTATGGGACAGACGATTACGAGCAGTACTTC.

This clone was recorded a few times. Written as DNA, the CDR3 is TGTGCCAGCAGCCAGGGGAACACTGAAGCTTTCTTT. Amino acid sequence: CASSQGNTEAFF. This rearrangement joins TRBV7-6 to TRBJ1-1; D is possibly TRBD1 (5 bases). Per the germline V gene, CDR1 is SGHVS and CDR2 is FNYEAQ. The CDR3 is 12 amino acids. Trimming removed 5 bases at V and 1 base at J, with 5 bases between.

The CDR3 is CASSLAGRGRNTIYF. The CDR3 nucleotides are TGTGCCAGCAGCTTGGCCGGGCGGGGCCGAAACACCATATATTTT. This chain joins TRBV5-4 and TRBJ1-3; weak D call: TRBD1 (5 bases). The germline V gene encodes CDR1 SGHNT and CDR2 YYREEE (reference sequence). V gave up 0 bases and J gave up 5 bases, with 12 bases separating them. This CDR3 has 15 amino acids.

This clone occurred a few times. The chain couples TRBV5-6 to TRBJ2-7; D not certain. Germline CDR1 reads SGHDT; CDR2 reads YYEEEE. V gave up 0 bases and J gave up 1 base, with 8 bases separating them. This CDR3 region has 14 residues. The CDR3 reads CASSLVESSYEQYF. The CDR3 nucleotides read TGTGCCAGCAGCTTGGTTGAATCGTCCTACGAGCAGTACTTC.